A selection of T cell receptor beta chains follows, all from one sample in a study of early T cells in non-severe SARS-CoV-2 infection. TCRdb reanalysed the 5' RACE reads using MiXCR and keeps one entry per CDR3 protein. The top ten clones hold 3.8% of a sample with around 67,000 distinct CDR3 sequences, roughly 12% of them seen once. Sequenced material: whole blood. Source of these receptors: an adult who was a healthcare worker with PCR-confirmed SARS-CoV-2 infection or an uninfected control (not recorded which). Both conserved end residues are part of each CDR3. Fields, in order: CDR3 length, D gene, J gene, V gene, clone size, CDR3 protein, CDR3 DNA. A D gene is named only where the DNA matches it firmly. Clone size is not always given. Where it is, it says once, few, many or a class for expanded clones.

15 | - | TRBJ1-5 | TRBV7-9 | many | CASSAQLGSNQPQHF | TGTGCCAGCAGCGCACAGCTCGGTAGCAATCAGCCCCAGCATTTT
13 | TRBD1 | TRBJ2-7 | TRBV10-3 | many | CAIRGQGLYEQYF | TGTGCCATCAGGGGACAGGGATTGTACGAGCAGTACTTC
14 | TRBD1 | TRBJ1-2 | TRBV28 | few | CASSLLAGGFGYTF | TGTGCCAGCAGCCTTCTGGCAGGGGGGTTTGGCTACACCTTC
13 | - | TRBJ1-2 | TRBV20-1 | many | CSARQEGGSGYTF | TGCAGTGCTAGACAAGAGGGGGGCTCTGGCTACACCTTC
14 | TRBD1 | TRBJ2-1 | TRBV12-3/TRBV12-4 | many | CASSPDRGSNEQFF | TGTGCCAGCAGTCCCGACAGGGGGAGCAATGAGCAGTTCTTC
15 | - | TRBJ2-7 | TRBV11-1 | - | CASSFTSGSSYEQYF | TGTGCCAGCAGCTTTACTTCGGGCAGCTCCTACGAGCAGTACTTC
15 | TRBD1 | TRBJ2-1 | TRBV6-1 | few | CASSTGTGGGYEQFF | TGTGCCAGCAGTACCGGGACAGGGGGTGGCTATGAGCAGTTCTTC
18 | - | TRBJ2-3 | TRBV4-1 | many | CASSQDIKQRRFTDTQYF | TGCGCCAGCAGCCAAGATATTAAACAGAGGCGCTTCACAGATACGCAGTATTTT
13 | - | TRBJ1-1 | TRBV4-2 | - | CASSQDREGKAFF | TGTGCCAGCAGCCAAGATCGGGAAGGGAAAGCTTTCTTT
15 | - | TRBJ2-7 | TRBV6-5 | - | CASSYEVGIGYEQYF | TGTGCCAGCAGTTACGAGGTCGGGATCGGCTACGAGCAGTACTTC
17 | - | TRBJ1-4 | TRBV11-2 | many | CASSPGLSGGFLEKLFF | TGTGCCAGCAGCCCCGGATTGTCGGGGGGCTTTCTTGAAAAACTGTTTTTT
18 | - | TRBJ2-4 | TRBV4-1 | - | CASSLLPKEAVAKNIQYF | TGCGCCAGCAGCCTACTGCCTAAGGAAGCGGTAGCCAAAAACATTCAGTACTTC
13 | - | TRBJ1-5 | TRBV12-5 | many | CASGDSLFQPQHF | TGTGCTAGTGGTGACAGCCTATTTCAGCCCCAGCATTTT
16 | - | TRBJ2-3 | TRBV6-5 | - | CASSPSRRGSTDTQYF | TGTGCCAGCAGCCCATCTCGGAGGGGTTCGACAGATACGCAGTATTTT
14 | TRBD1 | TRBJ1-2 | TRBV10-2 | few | CASTPGQGTYGYTF | TGCGCCAGCACACCGGGACAGGGGACCTATGGCTACACCTTC
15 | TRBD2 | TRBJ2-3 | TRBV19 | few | CASSNGLAITDTQYF | TGTGCCAGTAGCAATGGACTAGCGATCACAGATACGCAGTATTTT
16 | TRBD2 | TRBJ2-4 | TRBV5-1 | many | CASSLALAAAKNIQYF | TGCGCCAGCAGCTTGGCCCTAGCGGCGGCCAAAAACATTCAGTACTTC
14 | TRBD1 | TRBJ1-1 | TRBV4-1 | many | CASSQGARDRGAFF | TGCGCCAGCAGCCAAGGAGCAAGGGACAGGGGAGCTTTCTTT
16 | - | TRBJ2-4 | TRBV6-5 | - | CASSYSEASAKNIQYF | TGTGCCAGCAGTTACTCAGAGGCCTCAGCCAAAAACATTCAGTACTTC
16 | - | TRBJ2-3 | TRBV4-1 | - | CASSHLRGARTDTQYF | TGCGCCAGCAGCCATCTCCGGGGGGCCCGCACAGATACGCAGTATTTT
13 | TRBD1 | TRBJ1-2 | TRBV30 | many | CAWSRGTGYGYTF | TGTGCCTGGAGCCGTGGGACAGGGTATGGCTACACCTTC
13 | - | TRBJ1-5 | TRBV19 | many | CASSILALSAQHF | -
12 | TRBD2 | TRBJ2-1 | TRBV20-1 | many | CSAAAGFNEQFF | TGCAGTGCCGCAGCGGGATTCAATGAGCAGTTCTTC
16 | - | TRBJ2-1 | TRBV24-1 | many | CATSDSPSVSYNEQFF | TGTGCCACCAGTGATTCCCCTTCGGTCTCCTACAATGAGCAGTTCTTC
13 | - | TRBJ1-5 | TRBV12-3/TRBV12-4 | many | CASSQRRNQPQHF | TGTGCCAGCAGTCAACGTAGAAATCAGCCCCAGCATTTT
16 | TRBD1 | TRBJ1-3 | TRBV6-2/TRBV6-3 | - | CASSPGTGRTGNTIYF | TGTGCCAGCAGTCCAGGGACAGGGAGAACTGGAAACACCATATATTTT
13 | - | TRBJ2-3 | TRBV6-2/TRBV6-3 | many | CASSYRDTDTQYF | TGTGCCAGCAGTTACCGGGACACAGATACGCAGTATTTT
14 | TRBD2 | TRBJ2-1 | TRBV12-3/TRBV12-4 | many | CASSLTSGSDEQFF | TGTGCCAGCAGTTTGACTAGCGGGAGCGATGAGCAGTTCTTC
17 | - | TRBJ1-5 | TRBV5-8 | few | CASSWMQGTQANQPQHF | TGTGCCAGCAGCTGGATGCAGGGGACACAAGCCAATCAGCCCCAGCATTTT
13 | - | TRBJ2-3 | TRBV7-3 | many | CASSLIRDDTQYF | TGTGCCAGCAGCTTAATCCGGGACGATACGCAGTATTTT